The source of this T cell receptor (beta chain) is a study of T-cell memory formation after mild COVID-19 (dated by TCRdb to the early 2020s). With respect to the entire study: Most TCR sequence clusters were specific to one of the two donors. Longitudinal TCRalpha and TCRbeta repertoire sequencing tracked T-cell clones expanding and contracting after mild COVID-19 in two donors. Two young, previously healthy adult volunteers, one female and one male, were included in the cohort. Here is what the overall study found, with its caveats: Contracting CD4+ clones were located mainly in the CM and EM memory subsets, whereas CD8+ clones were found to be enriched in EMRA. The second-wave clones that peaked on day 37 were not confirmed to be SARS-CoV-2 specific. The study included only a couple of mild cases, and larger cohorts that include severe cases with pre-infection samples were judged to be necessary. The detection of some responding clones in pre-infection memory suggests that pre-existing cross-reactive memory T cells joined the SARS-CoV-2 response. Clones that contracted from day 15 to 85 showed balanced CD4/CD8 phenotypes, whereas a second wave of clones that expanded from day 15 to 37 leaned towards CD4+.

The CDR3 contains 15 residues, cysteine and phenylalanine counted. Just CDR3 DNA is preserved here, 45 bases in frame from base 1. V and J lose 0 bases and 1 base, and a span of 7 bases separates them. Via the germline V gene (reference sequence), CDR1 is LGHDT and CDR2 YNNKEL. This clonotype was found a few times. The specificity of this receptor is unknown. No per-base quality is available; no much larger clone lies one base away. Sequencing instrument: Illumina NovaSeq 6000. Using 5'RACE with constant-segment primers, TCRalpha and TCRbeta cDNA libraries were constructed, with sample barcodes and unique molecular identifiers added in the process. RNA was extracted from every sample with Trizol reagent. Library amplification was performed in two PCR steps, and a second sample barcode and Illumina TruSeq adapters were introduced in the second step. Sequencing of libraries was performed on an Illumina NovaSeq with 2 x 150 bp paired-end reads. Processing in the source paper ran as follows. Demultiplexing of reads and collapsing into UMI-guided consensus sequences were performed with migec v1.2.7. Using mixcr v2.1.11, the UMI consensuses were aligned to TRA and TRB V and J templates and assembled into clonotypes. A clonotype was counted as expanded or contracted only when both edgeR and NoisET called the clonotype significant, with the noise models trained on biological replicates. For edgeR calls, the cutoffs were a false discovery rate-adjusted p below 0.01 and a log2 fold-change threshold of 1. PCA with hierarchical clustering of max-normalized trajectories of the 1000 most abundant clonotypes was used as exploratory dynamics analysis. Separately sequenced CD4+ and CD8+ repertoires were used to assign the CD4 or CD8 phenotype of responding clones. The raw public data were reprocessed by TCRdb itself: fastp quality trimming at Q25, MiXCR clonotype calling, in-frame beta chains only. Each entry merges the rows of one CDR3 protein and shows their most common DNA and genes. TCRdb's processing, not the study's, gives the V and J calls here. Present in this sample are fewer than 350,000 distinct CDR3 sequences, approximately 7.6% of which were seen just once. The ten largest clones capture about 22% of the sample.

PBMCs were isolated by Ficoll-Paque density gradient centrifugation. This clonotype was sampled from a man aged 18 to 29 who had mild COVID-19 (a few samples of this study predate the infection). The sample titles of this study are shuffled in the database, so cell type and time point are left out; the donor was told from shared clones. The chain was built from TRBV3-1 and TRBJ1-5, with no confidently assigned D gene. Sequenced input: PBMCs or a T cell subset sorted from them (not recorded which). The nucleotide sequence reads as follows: TGTGCCAGCAGCCAAGAGCCGGGAAGCAATCAGCCCCAGCATTTT. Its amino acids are CASSQEPGSNQPQHF.